Included here is one T cell receptor (beta chain) sequence, with context. Authors' methods: It was from reference gene primer amplification that nucleated cell counts were estimated. Produced via immunoSEQ multiplex PCR; TCRdb's table is partial and in-frame only. V and J calls and clone size are as listed in that table; D and trimming were resolved from the DNA. The sample contains approximately 250,000 clones, less than 90% of which appear only once. This sample is drawn from a study of blood T cell repertoires in COVID-19. Study information: Material from acute and convalescent COVID-19 was sourced from the United States, Italy and Spain. From T cells, B-cell-depleted T cells, or PBMCs came the material, which was cDNA or gDNA.

The CDR3 has 14 amino acids. The ends lost 4 bases at V and 8 bases at J; junction bases unmatched: 5. Germline CDR1 and CDR2: SGHDN and FVKESK. The TCR sequence derives from a man between 60 and 70 years old who had recovered from COVID-19. Sequences were obtained from peripheral blood. The J gene is TRBJ1-4, the V gene TRBV14; 9 bases map to TRBD1. The CDR3: CASSLTGGIEKLFF. The CDR3, as DNA: TGTGCCAGCAGCCTGACAGGGGGTATCGAAAAACTGTTTTTT.